These 10 T cell receptor beta chains came from one sample sequenced in a study of blood T cell repertoires in COVID-19 (dated by TCRdb to the early 2020s). Libraries were constructed by the immunoSEQ multiplex PCR assay. TCRdb stores this immuneACCESS table with in-frame sequences only. Part of the clones is absent; in the studies checked, under half of the shortfall reflects unresolved V genes, and no reason is known for the rest. For this sample the table gives 150,000 to 200,000 clones, of which around 85% were detected only once. The ten largest account for 15% to 20% of the sample. The sample taken for sequencing was peripheral blood. These receptors were taken from a person between 70 and 80 years old with COVID-19, enrolled during active disease.

This sequence joins TRBV6-2 or TRBV6-3 and TRBJ1-2, with 7 bases matching TRBD1. CDR3 length: 12 residues. With V trimmed by 6 bases and J by 8 bases, 6 bases remained unmatched. The germline gives CDR1 MNHEY, CDR2 SVGEGT. Here the CDR3 reads CASSLQGIGYTF. In DNA, the CDR3 is TGTGCCAGCAGCCTACAGGGGATAGGCTACACCTTC.

The chain combines TRBV27 with TRBJ2-5; 9 bases line up with TRBD1. This CDR3 region has 16 residues. Per germline, CDR1 MNHEY and CDR2 SMNVEV (reference sequence). J lost 5 bases, V lost 5 bases, and 12 bases had no gene match. The CDR3 reads CASSTRGQGIGETQYF. The CDR3 region has the DNA TGTGCCAGCAGTACAAGGGGACAGGGTATCGGGGAGACCCAGTACTTC.

V is TRBV6-5 and J is TRBJ2-1, with D maybe TRBD2 (5 bases). The length of the CDR3 is 15 residues. The V gene's germline CDR1 is MNHEY and CDR2 SVGAGI. V was clipped by 5 bases and J by 5 bases, with 16 bases between them. The CDR3 protein is CASSLDRRLNNEQFF. CDR3 in DNA: TGTGCCAGCAGTCTGGACCGGAGGTTAAACAATGAGCAGTTCTTC.

The J gene is TRBJ1-5, the V gene TRBV24-1, with 9 bases matching TRBD1. There are 19 residues in the CDR3. Germline-derived CDR1 and CDR2 are KGHDR and SFDVKD. V lost 11 bases to trimming and J lost 1 base; unmatched junction nucleotides: 20. In DNA, the CDR3 is TGTGCCATCCGGGACAGGGTCTTTACCCCAAAGAGGAGCAATCAGCCCCAGCATTTT. It is translated as CAIRDRVFTPKRSNQPQHF.

The V gene is TRBV7-2, the J gene TRBJ2-1, with 7 bases that match TRBD1. The ends lost 5 bases at V and 3 bases at J; junction bases unmatched: 10. The CDR3 is 16 residues long. The germline gives CDR1 SGHTA, CDR2 FQGNSA. The CDR3 DNA reads TGTGCCAGCAGCCTAACGCTAGGGGGCTTCTACAATGAGCAGTTCTTC. Residues: CASSLTLGGFYNEQFF.

This rearrangement joins TRBV27 to TRBJ1-2, with 8 bases lining up with TRBD1. The CDR3 runs 14 residues. CDR1 MNHEY and CDR2 SMNVEV come from the germline V gene (reference sequence). V lost 3 bases, J lost 4 bases, and 4 bases stayed unmatched. The CDR3 DNA reads as TGTGCCAGCAGTTTTGGAACAGGGGGCTATGGCTACACCTTC. Amino acid sequence: CASSFGTGGYGYTF.

The chain uses TRBV7-6 and TRBJ2-1; 11 bases match TRBD2. CDR3 size: 16 residues. Trimming cost V 1 base and J 9 bases; bases outside gene matches: 8. Germline V lookup: CDR1 SGHVS, CDR2 FNYEAQ. The CDR3 bases are TGTGCCAGCAGCTTAGGTAGCGGGGGGGCGACTGCTGAGCAGTTCTTC. It is translated as CASSLGSGGATAEQFF.

This rearrangement joins TRBV11-2 to TRBJ2-2; TRBD2 is a possible D gene (6 bases). Trimming took off 5 bases at V and 4 bases at J, with 20 bases between the two ends. The CDR3 has 17 residues. Germline loops: CDR1 SGHAT, CDR2 FQNNGV. CDR3 DNA: TGTGCCAGCAGCCCGGGACTCAATTTGGGGGTCACCGGGGAGCTGTTTTTT. This gives the protein CASSPGLNLGVTGELFF.

This clone was seen only once. The V call is TRBV6-2 or TRBV6-3, the J call TRBJ2-7; 13 bases map to TRBD2. J gave up 2 bases and V 5 bases, and 3 bases lay outside the gene matches. This CDR3 comprises 15 residues. Germline CDR1 is MNHEY and CDR2 is SVGEGT. This CDR3 is CASSGTSGATYEQYF. CDR3 coding DNA: TGTGCCAGCAGTGGGACTAGCGGGGCAACCTACGAGCAGTACTTC.

This CDR3 is CASSLAGRGQETQYF. CDR3 DNA sequence: TGTGCCAGCAGCTTAGCGGGGCGGGGGCAAGAGACCCAGTACTTC. The chain employs TRBV11-2 and TRBJ2-5; TRBD2 matches 7 bases. Germline CDR1 is SGHAT and CDR2 is FQNNGV. With 1 base clipped from V and 2 bases from J, the junction kept 4 bases outside the gene matches. CDR3 size: 15 residues.